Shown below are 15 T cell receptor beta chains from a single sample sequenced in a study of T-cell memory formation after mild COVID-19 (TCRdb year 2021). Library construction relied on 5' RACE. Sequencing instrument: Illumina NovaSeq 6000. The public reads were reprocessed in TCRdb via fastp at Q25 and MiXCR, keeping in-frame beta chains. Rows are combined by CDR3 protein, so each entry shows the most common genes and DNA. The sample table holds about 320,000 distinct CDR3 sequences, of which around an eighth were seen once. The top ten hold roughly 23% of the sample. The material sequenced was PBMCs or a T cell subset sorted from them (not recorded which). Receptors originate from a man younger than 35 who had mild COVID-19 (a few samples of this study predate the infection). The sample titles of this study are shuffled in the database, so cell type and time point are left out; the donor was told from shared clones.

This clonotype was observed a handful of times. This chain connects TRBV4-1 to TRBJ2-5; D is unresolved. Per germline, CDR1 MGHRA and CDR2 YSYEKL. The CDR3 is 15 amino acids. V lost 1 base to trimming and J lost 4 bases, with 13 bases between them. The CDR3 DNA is TGCGCCAGCAGCCAAGGGTCCTCCGGGTTAGAGACCCAGTACTTC. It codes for CASSQGSSGLETQYF.

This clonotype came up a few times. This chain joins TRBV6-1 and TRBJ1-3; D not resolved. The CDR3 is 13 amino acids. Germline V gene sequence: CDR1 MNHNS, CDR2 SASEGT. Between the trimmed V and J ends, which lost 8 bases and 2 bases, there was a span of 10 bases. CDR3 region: CASEESPGNTIYF. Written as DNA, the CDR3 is TGTGCCAGCGAGGAGAGCCCTGGAAACACCATATATTTT.

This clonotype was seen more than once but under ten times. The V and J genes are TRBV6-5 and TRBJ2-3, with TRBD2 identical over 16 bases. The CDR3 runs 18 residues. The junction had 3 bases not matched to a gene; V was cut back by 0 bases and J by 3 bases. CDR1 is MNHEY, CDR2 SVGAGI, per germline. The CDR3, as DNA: TGTGCCAGCAGTTACTCTGGGACTAGCGGGGGGGCGACAGATACGCAGTATTTT. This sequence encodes CASSYSGTSGGATDTQYF.

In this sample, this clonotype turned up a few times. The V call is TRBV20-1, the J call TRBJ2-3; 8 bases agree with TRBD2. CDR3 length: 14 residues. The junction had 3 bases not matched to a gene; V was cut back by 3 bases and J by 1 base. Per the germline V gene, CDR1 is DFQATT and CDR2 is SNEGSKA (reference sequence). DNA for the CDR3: TGCAGTGCTAGGCTTAGCGGGGGCACAGATACGCAGTATTTT. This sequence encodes CSARLSGGTDTQYF.

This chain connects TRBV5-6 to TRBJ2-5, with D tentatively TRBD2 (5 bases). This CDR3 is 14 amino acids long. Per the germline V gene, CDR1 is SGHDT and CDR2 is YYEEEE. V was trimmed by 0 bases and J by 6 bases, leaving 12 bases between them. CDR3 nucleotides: TGTGCCAGCAGCTTGGTTGGTCCGGGGAAGACCCAGTACTTC. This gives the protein CASSLVGPGKTQYF.

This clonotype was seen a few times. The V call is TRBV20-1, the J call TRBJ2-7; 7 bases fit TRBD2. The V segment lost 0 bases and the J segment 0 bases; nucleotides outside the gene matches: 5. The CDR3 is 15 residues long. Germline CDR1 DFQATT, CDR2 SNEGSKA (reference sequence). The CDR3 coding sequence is TGCAGTGCTAGAGATCCAGCGGGGCCCTCCTACGAGCAGTACTTC. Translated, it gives CSARDPAGPSYEQYF.

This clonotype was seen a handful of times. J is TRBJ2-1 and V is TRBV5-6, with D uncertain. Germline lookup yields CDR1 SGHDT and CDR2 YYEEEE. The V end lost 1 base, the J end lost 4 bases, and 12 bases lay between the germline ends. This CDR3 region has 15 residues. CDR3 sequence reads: CASSLRASFYNEQFF. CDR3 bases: TGTGCCAGCAGCTTGCGGGCTAGTTTTTACAATGAGCAGTTCTTC.

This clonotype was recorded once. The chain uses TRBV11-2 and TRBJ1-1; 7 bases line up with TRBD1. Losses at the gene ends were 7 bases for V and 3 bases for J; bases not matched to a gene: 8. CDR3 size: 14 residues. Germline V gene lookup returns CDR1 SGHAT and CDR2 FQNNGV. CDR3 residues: CASNLQGGHTEAFF. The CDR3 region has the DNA TGTGCCAGCAATCTTCAGGGGGGGCACACTGAAGCTTTCTTT.

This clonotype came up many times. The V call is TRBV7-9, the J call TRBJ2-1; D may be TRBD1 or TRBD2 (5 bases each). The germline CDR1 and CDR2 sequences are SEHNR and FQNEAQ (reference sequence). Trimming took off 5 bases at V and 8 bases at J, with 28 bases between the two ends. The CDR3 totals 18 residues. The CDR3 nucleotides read TGTGCCAGCAGCCACGGGACCCCGGCCCGTAGGGCGGTCGATGAGCAGTTCTTC. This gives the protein CASSHGTPARRAVDEQFF.

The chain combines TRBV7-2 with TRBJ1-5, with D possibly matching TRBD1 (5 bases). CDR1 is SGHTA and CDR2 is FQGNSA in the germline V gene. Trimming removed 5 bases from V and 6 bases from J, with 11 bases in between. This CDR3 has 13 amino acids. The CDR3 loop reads CASSPPGRQPQHF. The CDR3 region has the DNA TGTGCCAGCAGCCCCCCGGGGCGTCAGCCCCAGCATTTT. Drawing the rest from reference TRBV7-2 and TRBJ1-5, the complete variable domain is GAGVSQSPSNKVTEKGKDVELRCDPISGHTALYWYRQSLGQGLEFLIYFQGNSAPDKSGLPSDRFSAERTGGSVSTLTIQRTQQEDSAVYLCASSPPGRQPQHFGDGTRLSIL.

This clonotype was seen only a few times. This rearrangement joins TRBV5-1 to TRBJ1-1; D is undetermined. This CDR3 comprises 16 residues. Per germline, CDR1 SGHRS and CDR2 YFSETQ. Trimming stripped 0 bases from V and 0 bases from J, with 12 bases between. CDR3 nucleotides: TGCGCCAGCAGCTTGGCCATTACAGCCTTGAACACTGAAGCTTTCTTT. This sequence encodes CASSLAITALNTEAFF.

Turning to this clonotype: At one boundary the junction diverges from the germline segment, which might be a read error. CDR3 coding DNA: TGTGCCAGCAGGATACAGGGCACGAATACCGGGGAGCTGTTTTTT. The encoded protein is CASRIQGTNTGELFF. The J gene is TRBJ2-2, the V gene TRBV7-2, with D possibly being TRBD1 (6 bases). Looked up from germline, CDR1 is SGHTA and CDR2 is FQGNSA. The CDR3 runs 15 residues.

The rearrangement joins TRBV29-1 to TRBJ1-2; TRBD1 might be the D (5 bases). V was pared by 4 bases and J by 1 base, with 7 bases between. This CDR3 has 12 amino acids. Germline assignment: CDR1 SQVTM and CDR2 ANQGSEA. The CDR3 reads CSVVDSNYGYTF. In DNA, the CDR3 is TGCAGCGTTGTCGACAGTAACTATGGCTACACCTTC. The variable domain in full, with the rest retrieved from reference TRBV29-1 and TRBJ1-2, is SAVISQKPSRDICQRGTSLTIQCQVDSQVTMMFWYRQQPGQSLTLIATANQGSEATYESGFVIDKFPISRPNLTFSTLTVSNMSPEDSSIYLCSVVDSNYGYTFGSGTRLTVV.

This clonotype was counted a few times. The CDR3 DNA reads as TGTGCCAGCAGTTACCCGCCGCACGAGCAGTACGTC. Translation: CASSYPPHEQYV. The chain links TRBV6-2 or TRBV6-3 to TRBJ2-7; D unclear. The CDR3 is made up of 12 amino acids. Trimming took 2 bases from V and 5 from J, leaving 7 bases between them. CDR1 MNHEY and CDR2 SVGEGT come from the germline V gene.

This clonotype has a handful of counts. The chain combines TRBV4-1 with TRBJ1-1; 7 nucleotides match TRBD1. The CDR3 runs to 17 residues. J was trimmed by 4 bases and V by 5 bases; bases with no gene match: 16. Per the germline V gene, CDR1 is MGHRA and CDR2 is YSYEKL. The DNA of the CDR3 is TGCGCCAGCAGCTCCACTATGCAAGGGGAGGGGGCCACTGAAGCTTTCTTT. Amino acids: CASSSTMQGEGATEAFF.